One sample yielded the 4 T cell receptor beta chains listed below, sequenced in a study of cytomegalovirus exposure and HLA in healthy donors. Primers included in the PCR were 60 Vbeta and 13 Jbeta primers. TCRdb's copy holds only in-frame clones and misses some; the assay was immunoSEQ multiplex PCR. The profile shows 140,000 to 150,000 clones, around 80% of them singletons. What was sequenced was PBMCs. These receptors originate from a female donor in good health and CMV-seronegative.

This clone has a single count. The rearrangement uses TRBV9 and TRBJ2-5; TRBD2 agrees at 15 bases. Trimming removed 0 bases from V and 4 bases from J; junction bases left unmatched: 4. The CDR3 has 17 residues. The germline V gene encodes CDR1 SGDLS and CDR2 YYNGEE. DNA for the CDR3: TGTGCCAGCAGCGTAGGGACTAGCGGGAGGGCCGGAGAGACCCAGTACTTC. Protein: CASSVGTSGRAGETQYF.

V and J are TRBV7-2 and TRBJ1-1; D is unclear. V was pared by 2 bases and J by 0 bases, with 13 bases between. The CDR3 is 16 residues long. Germline CDR1 SGHTA, CDR2 FQGNSA. CDR3 sequence reads: CASSLFRLVMNTEAFF. The CDR3 DNA sequence: TGTGCCAGCAGCTTATTCCGATTAGTCATGAACACTGAAGCTTTCTTT.

V usage is TRBV30 and J usage is TRBJ2-7, with 7 bases fitting TRBD2. V shed 1 base, J shed 0 bases, and the junction held 15 bases outside the gene matches. The germline V gene encodes CDR1 GTSNPN and CDR2 SVGIG (reference sequence). This CDR3 has 18 residues. The CDR3 DNA follows: TGTGCCTGGAGTGCATCTAGCGGATGGAAGTTGGGCTCCTACGAGCAGTACTTC. This gives the protein CAWSASSGWKLGSYEQYF.

This chain joins TRBV28 and TRBJ2-5; TRBD1 agrees at 7 bases. CDR3 length equals 18 residues. With V trimmed by 6 bases and J by 0 bases, 16 bases remained unmatched. Germline values: CDR1 MDHEN, CDR2 SYDVKM. Here the CDR3 DNA reads TGTGCCAGCAGGGCCCAGGACAGGTCAGGGCCGTACCAAGAGACCCAGTACTTC. Translated: CASRAQDRSGPYQETQYF.